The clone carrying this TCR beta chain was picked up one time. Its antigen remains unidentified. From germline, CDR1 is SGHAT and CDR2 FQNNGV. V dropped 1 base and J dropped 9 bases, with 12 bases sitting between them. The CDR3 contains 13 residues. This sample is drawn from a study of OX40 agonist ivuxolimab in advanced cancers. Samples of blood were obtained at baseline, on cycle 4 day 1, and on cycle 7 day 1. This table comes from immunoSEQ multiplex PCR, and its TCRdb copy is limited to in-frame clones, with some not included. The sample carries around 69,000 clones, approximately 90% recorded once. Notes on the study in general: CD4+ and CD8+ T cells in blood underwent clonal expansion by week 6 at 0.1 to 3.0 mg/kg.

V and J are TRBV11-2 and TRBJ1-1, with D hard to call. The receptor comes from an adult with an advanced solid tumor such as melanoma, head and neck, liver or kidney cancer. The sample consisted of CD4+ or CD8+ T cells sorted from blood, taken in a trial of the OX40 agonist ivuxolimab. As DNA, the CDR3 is TGTGCCAGCAGCTTAGTATTAAATGGGAAAGCTTTCTTT. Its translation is CASSLVLNGKAFF.